One and the same sample provided the 25 T cell receptor beta chains below, sequenced in a study of OX40 agonist ivuxolimab in advanced cancers. TCRdb's copy holds only in-frame clones and misses some; the assay was immunoSEQ multiplex PCR. The table shows 70,000 or so clones, with about four fifths occurring only once. Here the sequenced sample was CD4+ or CD8+ T cells sorted from blood, taken in a trial of the OX40 agonist ivuxolimab. The source is an adult with an advanced solid tumor such as melanoma, head and neck, liver or kidney cancer.

The chain is built from TRBV19 and TRBJ2-6; D call uncertain. The germline V and J ends were trimmed by 3 bases and 1 base, with 7 bases remaining between them. The CDR3 spans 15 residues. Germline CDR1 and CDR2: LNHDA and SQIVND (reference sequence). CDR3 region: CASSINRSGANVLTF. The CDR3 DNA is TGTGCCAGTAGTATTAACCGATCTGGGGCCAACGTCCTGACTTTC.

The chain recombines TRBV7-3 with TRBJ2-2; a weak D match, TRBD1 (6 bases). V dropped 2 bases and J dropped 6 bases, with 10 bases sitting between them. CDR3 length: 14 residues. CDR1 and CDR2 from the germline V gene are SGHTA and FQGTGA. CDR3 in DNA: TGTGCCAGCAGCTTATGGTCAGGGGCCGGGGAGCTGTTTTTT. It codes for CASSLWSGAGELFF.

The rearrangement joins TRBV7-9 to TRBJ1-4; D is unresolved. Germline lookup yields CDR1 SEHNR and CDR2 FQNEAQ (reference sequence). V was cut by 5 bases and J by 0 bases, with 10 bases left in between. The CDR3 spans 15 residues. The CDR3 nucleotides read TGTGCCAGCAGCCGAGAAGGGACAACTAATGAAAAACTGTTTTTT. Translating gives CASSREGTTNEKLFF. Full variable domain (rest looked up from reference TRBV7-9 and TRBJ1-4): DTGVSQNPRHKITKRGQNVTFRCDPISEHNRLYWYRQTLGQGPEFLTYFQNEAQLEKSRLLSDRFSAERPKGSFSTLEIQRTEQGDSAMYLCASSREGTTNEKLFFGSGTQLSVL.

This clone was recorded only once. The V gene is TRBV2, the J gene TRBJ2-7; tentative D call: TRBD2 (5 bases). The CDR3 contains 14 residues. The ends were cut back, 5 bases at V and 1 base at J, with 12 bases in the middle. The V gene's germline CDR1 is SNHLY and CDR2 FYNNEI. The CDR3 DNA is TGTGCCAGCAGTTTTACGGACTCTTCCTACGAGCAGTACTTC. It encodes CASSFTDSSYEQYF.

The chain recombines TRBV6-5 with TRBJ1-6; a possible D gene is TRBD1 (6 bases). The CDR3 runs to 14 residues. V was shortened by 10 bases and J by 7 bases, with 17 bases between the two germline ends. CDR1 and CDR2 from the germline V gene are MNHEY and SVGAGI. The CDR3 nucleotides read TGTGCCACCGCCAAGCTGGGGGCGAATTCACCCCTCCACTTT. Its translation: CATAKLGANSPLHF.

The chain's CDR3 is CASSSEATGELFF. CDR3 DNA sequence: TGTGCCAGCAGTAGTGAGGCCACCGGGGAGCTGTTTTTT. The chain combines TRBV7-9 with TRBJ2-2; no clear D. CDR1 is SEHNR and CDR2 is FQNEAQ in the germline V gene (reference sequence). The germline V and J ends were trimmed by 6 bases and 4 bases, with 9 bases remaining between them. The CDR3 totals 13 residues.

The rearrangement links TRBV19 to TRBJ2-5, with D unresolved. The V end lost 3 bases, the J end lost 1 base, and 12 bases lay between the germline ends. The CDR3 has 15 residues. CDR1 LNHDA and CDR2 SQIVND come from the germline V gene (reference sequence). The CDR3 reads CASSILGRIQETQYF. CDR3 coding DNA: TGTGCCAGTAGTATCCTAGGTAGGATCCAAGAGACCCAGTACTTC.

The chain joins TRBV7-8 to TRBJ1-4; D not certain. Germline lookup yields CDR1 SGHVS and CDR2 FQNEAQ. Between the trimmed V and J ends, which lost 1 base and 5 bases, there was a span of 8 bases. The CDR3 is 14 residues long. The CDR3, as DNA: TGTGCCAGCAGCTTAGGTCGGTTAAATGAAAAACTGTTTTTT. This sequence encodes CASSLGRLNEKLFF.

This chain connects TRBV5-5 to TRBJ2-7, with D hard to call. The CDR3 covers 15 residues. V was shortened by 0 bases and J by 0 bases, with 10 bases between the two germline ends. Germline values: CDR1 SGHKS, CDR2 YYEKEE (reference sequence). In DNA form, the CDR3 reads TGTGCCAGCAGCTTGGAGGGCTTATTCTCCTACGAGCAGTACTTC. Residues: CASSLEGLFSYEQYF.

The V gene is TRBV6-1, the J gene TRBJ2-3; D may be TRBD2 (6 bases). Germline V gives CDR1 MNHNS, CDR2 SASEGT. CDR3 length: 15 residues. V lost 6 bases to trimming and J lost 4 bases, with 17 bases between them. CDR3 coding DNA: TGTGCCAGCAGAGCCTTGGCGGGGCAGGCAGATACGCAGTATTTT. Translated, it gives CASRALAGQADTQYF.

This chain connects TRBV7-2 to TRBJ2-7; 12 bases fit TRBD1. CDR1 and CDR2 from the germline V gene are SGHTA and FQGNSA. The CDR3 is made up of 17 amino acids. V lost 5 bases and J lost 6; bases outside the gene matches: 14. CDR3 DNA sequence: TGTGCCAGCAGCCTGCGGGCGCCGGGACAGGGGGCAGGCGAGCAGTACTTC. Residues: CASSLRAPGQGAGEQYF.

This clone was counted once. The chain links TRBV15 to TRBJ1-2; D remains unclear. V lost 0 bases and J lost 4, with 9 bases in between. Germline V gene sequence: CDR1 LNHNV, CDR2 YYDKDF (reference sequence). The CDR3 length is 14 residues. CDR3 sequence: CATSRDGEAYGYTF. CDR3 DNA sequence: TGTGCCACCAGCAGAGACGGGGAAGCCTATGGCTACACCTTC.

This clone was seen a handful of times. Here the CDR3 DNA reads TGTGCCAGCAGTTACGGAAGGACGGGGAACACTGAAGCTTTCTTT. Its translation: CASSYGRTGNTEAFF. The gene calls are TRBV6-5 and TRBJ1-1; D is unclear. Germline V lookup: CDR1 MNHEY, CDR2 SVGAGI. The ends were cut back, 2 bases at V and 1 base at J, with 11 bases in the middle. CDR3 size: 15 residues.

This clone was seen more than once but under ten times. The V call is TRBV5-5, the J call TRBJ1-5, with 8 bases lining up with TRBD1. The germline CDR1 and CDR2 sequences are SGHKS and YYEKEE (reference sequence). This CDR3 contains 16 residues. V was clipped by 4 bases and J by 3 bases; unmatched bases: 9. The CDR3 loop reads CASSRLSDRANQPQHF. CDR3 nucleotides: TGTGCCAGCAGCCGACTTTCGGACAGGGCCAATCAGCCCCAGCATTTT.

The chain carries TRBV27 and TRBJ2-7; 8 bases map to TRBD2. The CDR3 has 16 residues. The V gene's germline CDR1 is MNHEY and CDR2 SMNVEV (reference sequence). J lost 2 bases, V lost 2 bases, and 8 bases had no gene match. The CDR3 coding sequence is TGTGCCAGCAGTTTAATGGCGGGGGGATCCGCCTACGAGCAGTACTTC. Protein: CASSLMAGGSAYEQYF.

This clone appeared once. The rearrangement uses TRBV14 and TRBJ2-3, with 7 bases that match TRBD2. CDR3 length: 13 residues. The V segment lost 4 bases and the J segment 10 bases; nucleotides outside the gene matches: 8. Germline CDR1 and CDR2: SGHDN and FVKESK. The CDR3 DNA follows: TGTGCCAGCAGCCTTGAATGGGGGGGAGCGCAGTATTTT. It specifies CASSLEWGGAQYF.

This clone came up once. This chain joins TRBV18 and TRBJ2-5; no clear D gene. Looked up from germline, CDR1 is KGHSH and CDR2 is LQKENI. This CDR3 is built from 11 residues. V lost 6 bases and J lost 1, with 3 bases in between. CDR3 in amino acids: CASSAQETQYF. The DNA for the CDR3 is TGTGCCAGCTCCGCCCAAGAGACCCAGTACTTC.

This clone was observed a few times. This chain links TRBV7-2 with TRBJ2-7; TRBD1 agrees at 7 bases. Germline V lookup: CDR1 SGHTA, CDR2 FQGNSA. The CDR3 is 14 residues long. V shed 4 bases and J 3 bases; nucleotides not matched to a gene: 6. The CDR3: CASSSYRGGYEQYF. The CDR3 DNA follows: TGTGCCAGCAGCTCATACAGGGGCGGCTACGAGCAGTACTTC.

The genes are TRBV7-2 and TRBJ1-2; D might be TRBD1 (5 bases). This CDR3 is built from 15 residues. Trimming removed 5 bases from V and 7 bases from J, with 20 bases in between. Germline CDR1 SGHTA, CDR2 FQGNSA. The CDR3, as DNA: TGTGCCAGCAGCGCCCCGGGGGGGGAGGTGGCTGGCTACACCTTC. This translates into CASSAPGGEVAGYTF. The full variable domain, with the rest looked up from reference TRBV7-2 and TRBJ1-2, is GAGVSQSPSNKVTEKGKDVELRCDPISGHTALYWYRQSLGQGLEFLIYFQGNSAPDKSGLPSDRFSAERTGGSVSTLTIQRTQQEDSAVYLCASSAPGGEVAGYTFGSGTRLTVV.

The chain joins TRBV7-9 to TRBJ2-2; TRBD1 agrees at 11 bases. The CDR3 is 15 residues long. V was clipped by 5 bases and J by 4 bases; unmatched bases: 3. Per germline, CDR1 SEHNR and CDR2 FQNEAQ (reference sequence). This CDR3 reads CASSPGTGGTGELFF. CDR3 bases: TGTGCCAGCAGCCCCGGGACAGGGGGCACCGGGGAGCTGTTTTTT.

This chain links TRBV29-1 with TRBJ1-1, with unresolved D. Trimming took off 5 bases at V and 1 base at J, with 5 bases between the two ends. The CDR3 covers 11 residues. The germline gives CDR1 SQVTM, CDR2 ANQGSEA. The chain's CDR3 is CSVTENTEAFF. The CDR3 nucleotides read TGCAGCGTTACAGAGAACACTGAAGCTTTCTTT.

This chain connects TRBV10-3 to TRBJ2-5; D gene ambiguous. The CDR3 runs 14 residues. Trimming took off 0 bases at V and 5 bases at J, with 10 bases between the two ends. Germline V lookup: CDR1 ENHRY, CDR2 SYGVKD. This chain's CDR3 is CAISESTGSETQYF. The DNA of the CDR3 is TGTGCCATCAGTGAGTCGACCGGGTCCGAGACCCAGTACTTC.

The rearrangement uses TRBV7-2 and TRBJ2-1, with 9 bases that match TRBD2. This CDR3 has 17 residues. V was pared by 1 base and J by 7 bases, with 11 bases of the junction left unmatched. CDR1 is SGHTA, CDR2 FQGNSA, per germline. The CDR3 region is CASSLDRGTSSWNEQFF. The DNA of the CDR3 is TGTGCCAGCAGCTTAGATCGGGGGACTAGCAGTTGGAATGAGCAGTTCTTC. Full variable domain (remainder filled in from reference TRBV7-2 and TRBJ2-1): GAGVSQSPSNKVTEKGKDVELRCDPISGHTALYWYRQSLGQGLEFLIYFQGNSAPDKSGLPSDRFSAERTGGSVSTLTIQRTQQEDSAVYLCASSLDRGTSSWNEQFFGPGTRLTVL.

This clone was detected once. The V and J genes are TRBV6-5 and TRBJ1-1; 8 nucleotides line up with TRBD1. V shed 8 bases, J shed 8 bases, and the junction held 4 bases outside the gene matches. The CDR3 has 11 amino acids. The germline gives CDR1 MNHEY, CDR2 SVGAGI. The CDR3 reads CASLDRDEAFF. CDR3 nucleotide sequence: TGTGCCAGCCTGGACAGGGACGAAGCTTTCTTT.

The chain couples TRBV5-6 to TRBJ2-5; no clear D gene. The CDR3 is 14 amino acids. Germline CDR1 is SGHDT and CDR2 is YYEEEE. V was trimmed by 4 bases and J by 4 bases, leaving 14 bases between them. The CDR3 DNA sequence: TGTGCCAGCAGCCCTGGTGGGTCGGTAGAGACCCAGTACTTC. The encoded protein is CASSPGGSVETQYF.